Reported below is one TCR beta chain. Its specificity is not known. TCRdb reanalysed the RT-PCR reads using MiXCR and keeps one entry per CDR3 protein. The data contain just over 300,000 distinct CDR3 sequences, around 22% of them singletons. These data belong to a study of response to subunit inactivated influenza vaccine. Study-wide findings and caveats: Each seasonal flu vaccination may recruit only limited new T cells, authors suggested.

This CDR3 has 15 amino acids. V lost 7 bases and J lost 3, with 16 bases in between. The V gene's germline CDR1 is MNHNS and CDR2 SASEGT. This TCR came from a man aged 45 to 70 who received an inactivated influenza vaccine. This sequence joins TRBV6-1 and TRBJ1-5; D gene ambiguous. Sequencing used PBMCs from blood, obtained around 22 months after vaccination. CDR3 region: CASTLSGQFNQPQHF. As DNA, the CDR3 is TGTGCCAGCACCCTATCGGGCCAGTTCAATCAGCCCCAGCATTTT.